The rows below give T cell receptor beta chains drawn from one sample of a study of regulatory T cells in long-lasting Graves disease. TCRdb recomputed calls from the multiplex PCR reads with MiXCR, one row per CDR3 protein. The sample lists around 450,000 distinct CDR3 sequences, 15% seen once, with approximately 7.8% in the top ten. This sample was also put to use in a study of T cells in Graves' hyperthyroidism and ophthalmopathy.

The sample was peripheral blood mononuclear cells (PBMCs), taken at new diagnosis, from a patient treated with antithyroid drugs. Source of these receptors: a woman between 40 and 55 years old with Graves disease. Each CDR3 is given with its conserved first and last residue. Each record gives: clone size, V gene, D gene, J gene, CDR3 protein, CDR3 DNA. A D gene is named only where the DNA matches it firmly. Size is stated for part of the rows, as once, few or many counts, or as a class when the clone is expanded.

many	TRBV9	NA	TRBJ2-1	CASSVGSLSYNEQFF	TGTGCCAGCAGCGTGGGCTCGCTCTCCTACAATGAGCAGTTCTTC
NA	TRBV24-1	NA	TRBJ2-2	CATNSRSGELFF	TGTGCCACCAACAGTAGGAGCGGGGAGCTGTTTTTT
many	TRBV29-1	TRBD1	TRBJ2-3	CSVAPGQANTDTQYF	TGCAGCGTTGCCCCGGGACAGGCTAACACAGATACGCAGTATTTT
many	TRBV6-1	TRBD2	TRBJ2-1	CATLSLADYNNEQFF	TGTGCCACCCTCTCCCTAGCGGACTACAACAATGAGCAGTTCTTC
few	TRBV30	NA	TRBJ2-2	CAWAGVSGHSSGELFF	TGTGCCTGGGCTGGGGTTTCGGGCCACAGTTCCGGGGAGCTGTTTTTT
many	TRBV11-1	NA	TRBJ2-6	CASTQISSGANVLTF	TGTGCCAGCACCCAAATAAGCTCTGGGGCCAACGTCCTGACTTTC
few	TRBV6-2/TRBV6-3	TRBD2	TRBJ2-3	CASRPGTSKDTQYF	TGTGCCAGCAGGCCCGGGACTAGCAAAGATACGCAGTATTTT
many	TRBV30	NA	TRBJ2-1	CAWTPSVLGNEQFF	TGTGCCTGGACCCCCTCGGTGTTGGGCAATGAGCAGTTCTTC
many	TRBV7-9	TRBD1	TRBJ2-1	CASSLGSGGTYNEQFF	TGTGCCAGCAGCTTAGGTTCAGGGGGCACATACAATGAGCAGTTCTTC
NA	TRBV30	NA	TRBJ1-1	CAWRLLGSNTEAFF	TGTGCCTGGAGGCTGCTCGGATCGAACACTGAAGCTTTCTTT
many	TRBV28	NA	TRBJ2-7	CASSLRTEGYEQYF	TGTGCCAGCAGTTTGAGGACTGAGGGCTACGAGCAGTACTTC
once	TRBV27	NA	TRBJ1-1	CASSLYPGDTEAFF	TGTGCCAGCAGTTTATATCCGGGGGACACTGAAGCTTTCTTT
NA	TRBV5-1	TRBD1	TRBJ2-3	CASSSQGVGTDTQYF	TGCGCCAGCAGCTCACAGGGGGTCGGAACAGATACGCAGTATTTT
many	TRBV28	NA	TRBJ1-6	CASRDRDRNNSPLHF	TGTGCCAGCAGGGACCGGGACCGAAATAATTCACCCCTCCACTTT
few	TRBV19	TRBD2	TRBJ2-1	CASSRGLAGVDEQFF	TGTGCCAGTAGTAGGGGACTAGCGGGAGTCGATGAGCAGTTCTTC
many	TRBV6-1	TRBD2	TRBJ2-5	CASSDLLAGSETQYF	TGTGCCAGCAGTGATCTACTAGCGGGAAGTGAGACCCAGTACTTC
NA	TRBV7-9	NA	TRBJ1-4	CASSLDYRGEKLFF	TGTGCCAGCAGCTTAGATTATCGGGGTGAAAAACTGTTTTTT
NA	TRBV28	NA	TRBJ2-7	CASTLPELPYEQYF	TGTGCCAGCACATTGCCGGAGCTCCCCTACGAGCAGTACTTC
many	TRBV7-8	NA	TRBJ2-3	CASSPRDFLSTDTQYF	TGTGCCAGCAGCCCTAGGGACTTTTTAAGCACAGATACGCAGTATTTT
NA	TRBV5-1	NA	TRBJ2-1	CASSLIPGDEIYNEQFF	TGCGCCAGCAGCTTAATCCCGGGAGATGAAATCTACAATGAGCAGTTCTTC
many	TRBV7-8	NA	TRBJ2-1	CASSQISLSGEQFF	TGTGCCAGCAGCCAAATATCATTATCGGGTGAGCAGTTCTTC
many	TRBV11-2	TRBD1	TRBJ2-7	CASSSSERQGSTYEQYF	TGTGCCAGCAGCTCCTCCGAGAGACAGGGATCAACCTACGAGCAGTACTTC
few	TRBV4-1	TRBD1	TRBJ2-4	CASSQPRQGENIQYF	TGCGCCAGCAGCCAGCCTAGACAGGGGGAAAACATTCAGTACTTC
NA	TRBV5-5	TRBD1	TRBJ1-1	CASSPGQGAVTEAFF	TGTGCCAGCAGCCCGGGACAGGGGGCCGTCACTGAAGCTTTCTTT
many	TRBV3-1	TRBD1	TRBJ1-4	CASSQQGTGREKLFF	TGTGCCAGCAGCCAACAAGGGACAGGGCGTGAAAAACTGTTTTTT
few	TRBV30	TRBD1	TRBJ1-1	CACRWGQVRPAFF	TGTGCCTGTCGGTGGGGACAGGTAAGACCAGCTTTCTTT
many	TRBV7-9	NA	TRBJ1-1	CASSLDLNTEAFF	TGTGCTAGCAGCTTAGACCTCAACACTGAAGCTTTCTTT
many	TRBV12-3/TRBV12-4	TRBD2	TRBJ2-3	CASSSTSGTSDTQYF	TGTGCCAGCAGCTCGACTAGCGGGACCTCAGATACGCAGTATTTT